This TCR beta chain was recovered during a study of blood T cell repertoires in COVID-19. J gave up 4 bases and V 10 bases, and 9 bases lay outside the gene matches. The CDR3 loop spans 13 amino acids. Germline V gene lookup returns CDR1 SGHNT and CDR2 YYREEE (reference sequence). This clone was seen at least ten times. The table came from immunoSEQ multiplex PCR; TCRdb's copy has only in-frame clones and leaves some out. The sample carries over 200,000 clones, about nine tenths recorded once. The sequence was collected from a man younger than 40 with COVID-19, enrolled during active disease. The sequencing input was peripheral blood. The rearrangement uses TRBV5-4 and TRBJ1-2; 8 nucleotides match TRBD1. The CDR3 nucleotides read TGTGCCGCCAACACAGGGGGTACCTATGGCTACACCTTC. It codes for CAANTGGTYGYTF.